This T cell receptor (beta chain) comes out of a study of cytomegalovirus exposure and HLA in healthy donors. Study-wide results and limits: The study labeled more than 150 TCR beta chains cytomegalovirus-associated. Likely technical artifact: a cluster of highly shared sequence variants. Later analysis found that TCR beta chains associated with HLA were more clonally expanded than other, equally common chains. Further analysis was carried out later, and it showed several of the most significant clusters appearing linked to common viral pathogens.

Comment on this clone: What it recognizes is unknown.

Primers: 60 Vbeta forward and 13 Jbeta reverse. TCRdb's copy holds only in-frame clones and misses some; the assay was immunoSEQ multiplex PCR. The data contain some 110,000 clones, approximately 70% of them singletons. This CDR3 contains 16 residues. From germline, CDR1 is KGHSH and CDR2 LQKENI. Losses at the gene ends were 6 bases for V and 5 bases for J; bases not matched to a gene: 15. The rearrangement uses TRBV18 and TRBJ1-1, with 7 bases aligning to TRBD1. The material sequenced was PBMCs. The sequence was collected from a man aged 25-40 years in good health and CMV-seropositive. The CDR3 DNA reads TGTGCCAGCTCTGTAAAGGAGCAGGGGGTAGGGACTGAAGCTTTCTTT. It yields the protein CASSVKEQGVGTEAFF.